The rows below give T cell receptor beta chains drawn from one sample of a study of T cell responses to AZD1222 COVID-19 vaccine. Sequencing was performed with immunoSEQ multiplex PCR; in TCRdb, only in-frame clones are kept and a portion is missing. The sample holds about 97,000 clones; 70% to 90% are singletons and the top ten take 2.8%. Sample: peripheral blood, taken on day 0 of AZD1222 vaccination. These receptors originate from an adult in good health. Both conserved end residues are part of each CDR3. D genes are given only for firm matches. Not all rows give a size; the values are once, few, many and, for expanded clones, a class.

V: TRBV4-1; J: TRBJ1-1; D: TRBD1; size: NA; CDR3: CASSSRTGDGAFF; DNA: TGCGCCAGCAGCTCACGGACAGGGGACGGAGCTTTCTTT
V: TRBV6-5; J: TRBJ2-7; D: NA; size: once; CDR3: CASSHPRGGNEQYF; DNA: TGTGCCAGCAGTCACCCCAGGGGGGGGAACGAGCAGTACTTC
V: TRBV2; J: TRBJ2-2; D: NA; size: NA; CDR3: CASSVTGITGELFF; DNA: TGTGCCAGCAGCGTGACAGGAATCACCGGGGAGCTGTTTTTT
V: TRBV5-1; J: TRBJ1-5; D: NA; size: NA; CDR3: CASSLEGRNQPQHF; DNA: TGCGCCAGCAGCTTGGAGGGGCGCAATCAGCCCCAGCATTTT
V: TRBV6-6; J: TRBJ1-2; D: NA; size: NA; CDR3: CASSPTPGRESDYGYTF; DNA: TGTGCCAGCAGTCCCACTCCCGGGAGGGAGTCCGACTATGGCTACACCTTC
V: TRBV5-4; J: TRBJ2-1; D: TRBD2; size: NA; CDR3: CASRAVTSGGNEQFF; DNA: TGTGCCAGCCGGGCCGTGACTAGCGGGGGTAATGAGCAGTTCTTC
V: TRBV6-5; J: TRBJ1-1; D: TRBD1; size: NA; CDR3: CASSPGDRDHTEAFF; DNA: TGTGCCAGCAGTCCCGGCGACAGGGATCACACTGAAGCTTTCTTT
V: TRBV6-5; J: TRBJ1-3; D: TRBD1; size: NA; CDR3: CASKPGTGGNTIYF; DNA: TGTGCCAGCAAACCCGGGACAGGGGGAAACACCATATATTTT
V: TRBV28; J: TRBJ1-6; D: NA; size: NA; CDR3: CASSPGQSYNSPLHF; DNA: TGTGCCAGCAGCCCCGGACAGAGCTATAATTCACCCCTCCACTTT
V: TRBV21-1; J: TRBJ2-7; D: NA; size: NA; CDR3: CASSKGGGYEQYF; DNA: TGTGCCAGCAGCAAAGGCGGGGGGTACGAGCAGTACTTC
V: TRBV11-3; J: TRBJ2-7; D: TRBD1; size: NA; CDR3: CASSFGTGGYYEQYF; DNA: TGTGCCAGCAGCTTCGGGACAGGGGGATACTACGAGCAGTACTTC
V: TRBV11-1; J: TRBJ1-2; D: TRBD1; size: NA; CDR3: CASRDRDRDHGYTF; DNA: TGTGCCAGCAGGGATCGAGACAGGGACCATGGCTACACCTTC
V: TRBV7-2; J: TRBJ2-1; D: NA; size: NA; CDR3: CASSSGPVPREQFF; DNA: TGTGCCAGCAGCTCGGGTCCGGTCCCACGTGAGCAGTTCTTC
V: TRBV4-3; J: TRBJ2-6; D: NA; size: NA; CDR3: CASSQMSGDSGANVLTF; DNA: TGCGCCAGCAGTCAGATGTCAGGGGACTCTGGGGCCAACGTCCTGACTTTC
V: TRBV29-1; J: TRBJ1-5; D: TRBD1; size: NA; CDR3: CSVSGTGLGQPQHF; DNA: TGCAGCGTCTCCGGGACAGGGCTGGGGCAGCCCCAGCATTTT
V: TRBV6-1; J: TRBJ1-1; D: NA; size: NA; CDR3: CASSVGLGRTGDITEAFF; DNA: TGTGCCAGCAGTGTGGGCCTCGGCAGGACCGGGGATATAACTGAAGCTTTCTTT
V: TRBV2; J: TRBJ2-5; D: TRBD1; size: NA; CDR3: CASRDRGRETQYF; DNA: TGTGCCAGCAGGGATAGGGGGCGGGAGACCCAGTACTTC